The following is a TCR beta chain sequence with its context. The antigen is undetermined. The sample comes from a study of T cells in localized non-small cell lung cancer. Trimming took 1 base from V and 9 from J; bases not matched to a gene: 5. The CDR3 runs to 14 residues. Germline assignment: CDR1 SGHTA and CDR2 FQGNSA. Some clones are missing from TCRdb's copy, which holds only in-frame ones; the method was immunoSEQ multiplex PCR. Of 25,000 or so clones in the sample, 82% were seen once. Study results and limitations: Maximal T cell clonality occurred in uninvolved adjacent lung, with tumor ranking below it. A denser population of T cells in blood accompanied longer overall survival. Heterogeneity cannot be ruled out, as sequencing used one tumor region only. Median detection of top 100 tumor clones in adjacent lung was under 75 clones.

The chain couples TRBV7-2 to TRBJ2-1; TRBD2 aligns across 8 bases. This receptor was taken from a woman aged 35-75 years with stage I lung adenocarcinoma. Sequenced material: peripheral blood, taken before any cancer treatment. The CDR3 DNA reads as TGTGCCAGCAGCTTAGGTGGTAGCGGGATTGAGCAGTTCTTC. Translated: CASSLGGSGIEQFF.